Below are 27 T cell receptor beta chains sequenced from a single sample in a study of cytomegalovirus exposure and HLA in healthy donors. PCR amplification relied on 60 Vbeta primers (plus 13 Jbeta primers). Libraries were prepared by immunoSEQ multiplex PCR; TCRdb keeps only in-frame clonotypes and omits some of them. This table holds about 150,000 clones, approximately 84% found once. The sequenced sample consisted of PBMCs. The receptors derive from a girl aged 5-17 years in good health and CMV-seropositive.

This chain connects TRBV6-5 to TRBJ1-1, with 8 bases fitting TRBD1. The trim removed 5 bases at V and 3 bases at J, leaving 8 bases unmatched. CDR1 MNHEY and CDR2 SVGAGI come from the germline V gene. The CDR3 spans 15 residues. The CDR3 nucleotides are TGTGCCAGCAGTCCCGGGACAGGTGGGGACACTGAAGCTTTCTTT. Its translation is CASSPGTGGDTEAFF.

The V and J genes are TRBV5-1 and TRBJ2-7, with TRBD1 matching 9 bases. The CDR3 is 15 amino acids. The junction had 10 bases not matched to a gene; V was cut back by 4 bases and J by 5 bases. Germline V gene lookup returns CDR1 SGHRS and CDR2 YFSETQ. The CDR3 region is CASSPEWDRAHEQYF. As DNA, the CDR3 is TGCGCCAGCAGCCCTGAGTGGGACAGGGCCCACGAGCAGTACTTC.

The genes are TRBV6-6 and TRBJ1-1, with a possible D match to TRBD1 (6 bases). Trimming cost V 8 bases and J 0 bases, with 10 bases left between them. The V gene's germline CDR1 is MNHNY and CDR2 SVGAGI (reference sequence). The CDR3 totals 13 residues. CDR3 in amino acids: CASLGGLNTEAFF. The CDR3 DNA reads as TGTGCCAGCCTCGGGGGGCTGAACACTGAAGCTTTCTTT.

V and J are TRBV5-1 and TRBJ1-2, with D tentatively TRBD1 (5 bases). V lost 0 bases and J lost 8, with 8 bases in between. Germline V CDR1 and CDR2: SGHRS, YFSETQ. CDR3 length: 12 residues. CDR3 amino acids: CASSLGGEGYTF. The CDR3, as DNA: TGCGCCAGCAGCTTGGGGGGGGAAGGCTACACCTTC.

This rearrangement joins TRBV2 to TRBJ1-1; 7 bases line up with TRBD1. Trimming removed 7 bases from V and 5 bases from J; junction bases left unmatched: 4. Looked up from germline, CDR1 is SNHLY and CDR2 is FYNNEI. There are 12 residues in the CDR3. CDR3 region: CASINRGTEAFF. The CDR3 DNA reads TGTGCCAGCATCAACAGGGGAACTGAAGCTTTCTTT.

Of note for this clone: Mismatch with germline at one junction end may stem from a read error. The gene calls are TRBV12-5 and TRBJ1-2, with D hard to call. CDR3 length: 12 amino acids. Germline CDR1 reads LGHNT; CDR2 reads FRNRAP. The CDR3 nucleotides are TGTGCTAGTGGTTTGGTACAGAACAGAGCCTTCTTC. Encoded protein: CASGLVQNRAFF.

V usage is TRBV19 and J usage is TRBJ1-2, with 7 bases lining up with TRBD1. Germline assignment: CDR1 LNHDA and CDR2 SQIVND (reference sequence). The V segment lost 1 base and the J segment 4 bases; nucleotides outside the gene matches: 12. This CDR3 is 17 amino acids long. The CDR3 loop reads CASSIGQGNLGSYGYTF. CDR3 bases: TGTGCCAGTAGTATAGGACAGGGAAACTTAGGAAGCTATGGCTACACCTTC.

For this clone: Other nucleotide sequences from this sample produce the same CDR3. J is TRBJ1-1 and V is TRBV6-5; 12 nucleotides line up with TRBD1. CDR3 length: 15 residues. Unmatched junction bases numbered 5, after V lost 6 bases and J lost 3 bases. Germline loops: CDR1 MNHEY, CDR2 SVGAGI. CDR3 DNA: TGTGCCAGCAGGGGACAGGGGGCGGGGGACACTGAAGCTTTCTTT. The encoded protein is CASRGQGAGDTEAFF.

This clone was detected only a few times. The CDR3 protein is CASSTGGKTEAFF. CDR3 coding DNA: TGTGCCAGCAGTACAGGGGGCAAGACTGAAGCTTTCTTT. The chain couples TRBV6-1 to TRBJ1-1, with 9 nucleotides matching TRBD1. The germline V gene encodes CDR1 MNHNS and CDR2 SASEGT. V dropped 5 bases and J dropped 5; count of bases not matched to a gene: 3. This CDR3 comprises 13 residues.

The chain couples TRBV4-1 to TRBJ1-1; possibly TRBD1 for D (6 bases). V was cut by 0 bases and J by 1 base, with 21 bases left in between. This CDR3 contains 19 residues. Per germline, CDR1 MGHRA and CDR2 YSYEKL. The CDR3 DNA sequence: TGCGCCAGCAGCCAAGAGGGACCCGGGACATATACCCCGAACACTGAAGCTTTCTTT. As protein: CASSQEGPGTYTPNTEAFF.

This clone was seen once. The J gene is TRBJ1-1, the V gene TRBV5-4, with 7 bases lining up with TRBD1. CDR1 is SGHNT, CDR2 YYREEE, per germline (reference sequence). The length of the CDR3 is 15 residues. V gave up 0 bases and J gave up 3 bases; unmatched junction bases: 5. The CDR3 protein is CASSLATGAYTEAFF. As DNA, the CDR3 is TGTGCCAGCAGCTTGGCCACAGGGGCGTACACTGAAGCTTTCTTT.

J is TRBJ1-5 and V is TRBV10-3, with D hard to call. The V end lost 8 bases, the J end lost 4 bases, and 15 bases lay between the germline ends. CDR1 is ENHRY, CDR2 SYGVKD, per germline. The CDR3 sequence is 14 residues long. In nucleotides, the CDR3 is TGTGCCATCTCCCGCTCGGTCTGGAATCAGCCCCAGCATTTT. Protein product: CAISRSVWNQPQHF.

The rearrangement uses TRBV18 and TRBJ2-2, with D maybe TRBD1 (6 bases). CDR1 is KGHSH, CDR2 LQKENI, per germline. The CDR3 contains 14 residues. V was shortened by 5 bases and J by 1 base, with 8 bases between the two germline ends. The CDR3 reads CASSLGQNTGELFF. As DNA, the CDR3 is TGTGCCAGCTCATTGGGACAGAACACCGGGGAGCTGTTTTTT.

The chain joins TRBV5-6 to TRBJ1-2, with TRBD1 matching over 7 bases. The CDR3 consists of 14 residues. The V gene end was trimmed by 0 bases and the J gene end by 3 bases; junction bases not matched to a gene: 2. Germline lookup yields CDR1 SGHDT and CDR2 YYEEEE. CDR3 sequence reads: CASSLGQGYYGYTF. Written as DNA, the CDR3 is TGTGCCAGCAGCTTGGGACAGGGATACTATGGCTACACCTTC.

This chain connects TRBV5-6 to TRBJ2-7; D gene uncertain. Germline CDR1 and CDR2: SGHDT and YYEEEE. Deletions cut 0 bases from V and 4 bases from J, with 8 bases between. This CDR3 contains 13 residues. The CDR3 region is CASSLDSLYEQYF. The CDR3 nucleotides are TGTGCCAGCAGCTTGGACAGTCTTTACGAGCAGTACTTC.

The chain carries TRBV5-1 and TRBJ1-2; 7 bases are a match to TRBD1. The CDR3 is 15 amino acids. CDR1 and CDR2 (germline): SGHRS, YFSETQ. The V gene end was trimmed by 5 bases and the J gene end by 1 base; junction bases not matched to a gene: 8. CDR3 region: CASSSEPGGNYGYTF. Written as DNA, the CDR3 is TGCGCCAGCAGTTCTGAGCCAGGGGGTAACTATGGCTACACCTTC.

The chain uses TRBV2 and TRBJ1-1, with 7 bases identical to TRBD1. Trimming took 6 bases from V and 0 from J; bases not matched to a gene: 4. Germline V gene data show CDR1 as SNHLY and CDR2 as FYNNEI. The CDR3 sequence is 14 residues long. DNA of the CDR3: TGTGCCAGCAGAGGGACAGCAATGAACACTGAAGCTTTCTTT. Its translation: CASRGTAMNTEAFF.

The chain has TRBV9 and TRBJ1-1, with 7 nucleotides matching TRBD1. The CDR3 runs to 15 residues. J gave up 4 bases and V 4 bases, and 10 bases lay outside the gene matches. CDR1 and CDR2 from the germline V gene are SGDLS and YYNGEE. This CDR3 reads CASSTYDRVTTEAFF. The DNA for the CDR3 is TGTGCCAGCAGCACCTACGACAGGGTAACCACTGAAGCTTTCTTT.

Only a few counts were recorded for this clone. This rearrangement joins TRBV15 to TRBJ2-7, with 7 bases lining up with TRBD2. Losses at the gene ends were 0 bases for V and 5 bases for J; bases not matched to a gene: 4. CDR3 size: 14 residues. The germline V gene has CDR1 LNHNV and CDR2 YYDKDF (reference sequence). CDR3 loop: CATSRDHGTNEQYF. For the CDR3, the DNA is TGTGCCACCAGCAGAGATCATGGGACTAACGAGCAGTACTTC.

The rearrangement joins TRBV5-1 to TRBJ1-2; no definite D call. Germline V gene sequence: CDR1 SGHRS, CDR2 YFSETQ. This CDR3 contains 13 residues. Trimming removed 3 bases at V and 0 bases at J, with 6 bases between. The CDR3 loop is CASSSGANYGYTF. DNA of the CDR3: TGCGCCAGCAGCTCCGGAGCTAACTATGGCTACACCTTC.

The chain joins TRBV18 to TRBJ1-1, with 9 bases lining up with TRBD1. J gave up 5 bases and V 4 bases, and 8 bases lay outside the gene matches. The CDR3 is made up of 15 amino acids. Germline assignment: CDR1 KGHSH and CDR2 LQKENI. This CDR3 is CASSLGQGSSTEAFF. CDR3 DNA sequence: TGTGCCAGCTCACTAGGACAGGGGAGTTCAACTGAAGCTTTCTTT.

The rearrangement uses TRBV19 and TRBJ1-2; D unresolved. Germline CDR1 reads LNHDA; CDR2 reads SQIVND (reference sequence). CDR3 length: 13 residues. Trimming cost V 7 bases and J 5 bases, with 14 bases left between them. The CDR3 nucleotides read TGTGCCAGTACCCATTGGACTTTTTATGGCTACACCTTC. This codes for CASTHWTFYGYTF.

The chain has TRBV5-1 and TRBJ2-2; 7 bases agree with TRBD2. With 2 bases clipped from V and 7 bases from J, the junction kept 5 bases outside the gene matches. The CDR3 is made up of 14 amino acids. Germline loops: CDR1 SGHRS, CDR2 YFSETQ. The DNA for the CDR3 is TGCGCCAGCAGCTTAAAGCGGGGAGGCGGGGAGCTGTTTTTT. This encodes CASSLKRGGGELFF.

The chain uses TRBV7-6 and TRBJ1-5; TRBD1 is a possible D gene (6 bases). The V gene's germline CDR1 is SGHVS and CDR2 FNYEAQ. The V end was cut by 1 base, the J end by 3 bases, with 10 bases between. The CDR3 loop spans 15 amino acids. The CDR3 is CASSLGQGHNQPQHF. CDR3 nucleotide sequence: TGTGCCAGCAGCTTAGGGCAGGGACACAATCAGCCCCAGCATTTT.

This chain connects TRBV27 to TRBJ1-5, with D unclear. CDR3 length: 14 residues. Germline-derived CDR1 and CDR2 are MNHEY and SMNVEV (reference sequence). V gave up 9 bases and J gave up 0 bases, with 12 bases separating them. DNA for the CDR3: TGTGCCAGTGCAAGCTCCTATAGCAATCAGCCCCAGCATTTT. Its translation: CASASSYSNQPQHF.

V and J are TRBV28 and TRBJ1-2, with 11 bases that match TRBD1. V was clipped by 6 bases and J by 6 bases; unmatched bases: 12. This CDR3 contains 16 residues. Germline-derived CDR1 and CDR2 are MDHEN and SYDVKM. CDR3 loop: CASSLTHPGQGDGYTF. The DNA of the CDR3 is TGTGCCAGCAGCCTGACCCATCCGGGACAGGGGGATGGCTACACCTTC.

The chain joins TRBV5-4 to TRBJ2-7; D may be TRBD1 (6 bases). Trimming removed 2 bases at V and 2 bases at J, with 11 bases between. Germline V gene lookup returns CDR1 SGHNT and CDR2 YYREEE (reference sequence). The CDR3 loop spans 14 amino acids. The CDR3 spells CASSFQGTTYEQYF. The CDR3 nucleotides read TGTGCCAGCAGCTTTCAGGGGACCACCTACGAGCAGTACTTC.